This T cell receptor (beta chain) was sequenced for a study of T cell responses to AZD1222 COVID-19 vaccine (dated by TCRdb to about 2021). Study-level background: A total of 240 or so trial participants underwent TCR sequencing, of whom roughly 210 had received two doses of AZD1222 and approximately 25 had received two doses of the MenACWY control vaccine. Trial participants were enrolled by age into 18-55, 56-69 and 70-plus year subgroups, with roughly 160, 29 and 62 TCR-sequenced participants respectively.

The junction shows trimming of 3 bases on V and 5 bases on J, plus 7 bases between the germline ends. The CDR3 contains 12 residues, cysteine and phenylalanine counted. The only DNA kept is the CDR3, 36 bases in frame from the first base. The germline V gene (reference sequence) provides CDR1 DFQATT and CDR2 SNEGSKA. The sample's time point, from its label and the paper: baseline before first vaccination. The treatment or condition label, as the study defines it: meningococcal conjugate vaccine given as trial control. Vaccinee samples came from UK trials COV001 and COV002, including a single-blind randomized controlled phase 2/3 trial of AZD1222 (ChAdOx1 nCoV-19) in healthy adults. For TCRbeta chain sequencing, PBMC samples were collected from trial participants at day 0 and at day 28 after the second dose. With regard to this clone: Its antigen specificity is not known. Base qualities were left out, and no much larger clone turns up one base away.

The full study reports these points: Reportedly, almost half of the unique spike-specific TCRs recognized epitopes lying outside the regions that are mutated in the B.1.351 and B.1.1.7 variants. After two AZD1222 doses, both the breadth and the depth of spike-specific TCRs were significantly higher than at day 0 and than in MenACWY recipients. The 56-69-year group was small, and its depth increase did not reach significance, likely because of low power. Because no day 14 peak-response samples were available, repertoires were characterized only after the peak T cell response. Most participants were white British and females outnumbered males, and the authors suggested that clonal diversity may have been underestimated. Only a handful of AZD1222 recipients were SARS-CoV-2 seropositive at baseline, limiting conclusions about previously exposed vaccinees. CD4 TCRs associated with the vaccine covered the entire spike protein, and the dominant responses were in regions 160-218 and 743-854.

The CDR3 regions of human TCRbeta chains were subjected to immunosequencing. Per the original workflow: TCRs in the repertoires were matched against a reference library of SARS-CoV-2-specific TCRs that had been generated with the MIRA antigen-specificity platform. Breadth was defined as the fraction of unique TCRs that were SARS-CoV-2-associated. Depth was defined as the fraction of total T cells that were SARS-CoV-2-associated. Using the MIRA data, each spike-specific TCR was assigned both to the spike region to which the TCR was reactive and to a CD4 or CD8 class. Log10-transformed breadth and depth values were compared by one-way ANOVA with Sidak's multiple comparisons tests. Held by TCRdb, this immuneACCESS table contains in-frame sequences only and omits some clones. Under half of the omission traces to an unresolved V gene where checked; the cause of the rest is unknown. V and J calls and clone size are copied from that table; D and trimming were computed from the DNA. For this sample the table gives tens of thousands of clones, of which roughly 86% were detected only once. The ten largest clonotypes hold about 2.6% of the sample.

This clonotype was sampled from an adult in good health. The rearrangement combines TRBV20-1 with TRBJ2-2; the D gene lacks a confident call. The sequencing used peripheral blood, collected on day 0 of MenACWY control vaccination. The CDR3 sequence is CSASRGTGELFF. The DNA sequence is given as TGCAGTGCTAGTCGTGGGACCGGGGAGCTGTTTTTT.